The sample holds a few counts of the clone carrying this T cell receptor beta chain. The junction departs from germline at one end; a sequencing error may be responsible. The CDR3 is 15 residues long. Germline V CDR1 and CDR2: MNHEY, SVGAGI. All patients were treatment-naive before thyroid surgery. The data originate from a study of metastatic and nonmetastatic thyroid tumors. Overall study: Where malignant and benign thyroid patients were concerned, repertoires were compared across blood and tumor or nodule tissue.

TCRdb re-analyzed the PCR reads using MiXCR. The sample shows under 20,000 clones, 16% of them seen only once. What was sequenced was blood. This sequence joins TRBV6-5 and TRBJ1-2; TRBD1 might be the D (6 bases). This sequence originates from a male donor with papillary thyroid cancer or a benign thyroid nodule (not recorded which). Some clones in this sample may be carry-over from other donors' samples. In nucleotides, the CDR3 is TGTGCCATCAGTTACTCTGAGGAGGGGGGGAATGGCTACACCTTC. Translating it yields CAISYSEEGGNGYTF.